Reported below is one T cell receptor (beta chain). What it recognizes is unknown. MiXCR, applied by TCRdb to the reads, yields one record per CDR3 protein. The sample lists about a million distinct CDR3 sequences, about 33% occurring once. These data originate in a study of T cell repertoires in cytomegalovirus infection. Study summary: Carrying CMV and the relevant HLA type showed in public TCR beta signatures.

Germline V CDR1 and CDR2: MNHEY, SVGEGT. The CDR3 covers 15 residues. V lost 2 bases and J lost 4, with 15 bases in between. This specimen was cultured CD8+ T cells from PBMCs, taken from culture after CMV antigen stimulation. This receptor was identified in a human donor in good health (CMV status not recorded). Some clones in this sample may be carry-over from other donors' samples. This chain joins TRBV6-2 or TRBV6-3 and TRBJ2-7, with TRBD2 as a possible D gene (7 bases). The CDR3 sequence: CASSYVGGGPYEQYV. The CDR3 coding sequence is TGTGCCAGCAGTTACGTCGGCGGGGGCCCTTACGAGCAGTACGTC.